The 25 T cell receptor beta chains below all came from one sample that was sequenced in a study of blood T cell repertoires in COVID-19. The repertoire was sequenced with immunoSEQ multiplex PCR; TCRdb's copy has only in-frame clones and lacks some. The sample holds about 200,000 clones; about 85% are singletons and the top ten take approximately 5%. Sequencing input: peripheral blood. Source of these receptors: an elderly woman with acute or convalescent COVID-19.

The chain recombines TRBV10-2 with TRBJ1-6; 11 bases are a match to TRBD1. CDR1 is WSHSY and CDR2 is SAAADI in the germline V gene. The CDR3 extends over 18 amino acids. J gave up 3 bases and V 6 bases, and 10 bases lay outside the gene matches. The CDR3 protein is CASRTGTGGNGYNSPLHF. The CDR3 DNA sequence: TGCGCCAGCAGGACCGGGACAGGGGGGAATGGCTATAATTCACCCCTCCACTTT.

The CDR3 here is CASSQSTGGYTF. Written as DNA, the CDR3 is TGTGCCAGCAGCCAATCTACAGGGGGCTACACCTTC. The chain has TRBV3-1 (or the pseudogene TRBV3-2) and TRBJ1-2, with D tentatively TRBD1 (6 bases). This CDR3 spans 12 amino acids. V was trimmed by 2 bases and J by 8 bases, leaving 9 bases between them. Germline lookup yields CDR1 LGHDT and CDR2 YNNKEL (reference sequence).

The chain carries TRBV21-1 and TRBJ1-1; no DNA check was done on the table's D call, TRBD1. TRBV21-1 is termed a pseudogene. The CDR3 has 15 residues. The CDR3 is CASSSTGTGETEAFF. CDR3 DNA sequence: TGTGCCAGCAGCTCAACCGGGACAGGGGAAACTGAAGCTTTCTTT.

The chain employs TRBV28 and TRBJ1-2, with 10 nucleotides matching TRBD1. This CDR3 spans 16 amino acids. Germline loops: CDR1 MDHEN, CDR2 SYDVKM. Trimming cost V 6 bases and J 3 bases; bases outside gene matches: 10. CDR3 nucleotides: TGTGCCAGCAGCTTAAGAAGGACAGGGGGTGACTATGGCTACACCTTC. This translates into CASSLRRTGGDYGYTF.

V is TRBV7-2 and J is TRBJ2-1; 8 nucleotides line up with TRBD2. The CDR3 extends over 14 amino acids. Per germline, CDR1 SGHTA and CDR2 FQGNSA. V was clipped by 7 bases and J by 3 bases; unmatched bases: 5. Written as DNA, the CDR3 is TGTGCCAGCACCGGACTAGCAGACTACAATGAGCAGTTCTTC. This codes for CASTGLADYNEQFF.

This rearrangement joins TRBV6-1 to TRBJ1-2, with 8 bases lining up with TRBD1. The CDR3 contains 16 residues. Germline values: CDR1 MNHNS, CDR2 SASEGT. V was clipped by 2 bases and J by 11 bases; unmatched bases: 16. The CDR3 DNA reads TGTGCCAGCAGTGAATCTGGGGTGGCAGACAGGGGAAGGTACACCTTC. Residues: CASSESGVADRGRYTF.

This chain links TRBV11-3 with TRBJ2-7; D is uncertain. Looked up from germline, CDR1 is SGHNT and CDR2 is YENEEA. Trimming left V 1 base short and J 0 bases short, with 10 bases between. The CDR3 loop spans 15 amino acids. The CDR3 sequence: CASSLGSASSYEQYF. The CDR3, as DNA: TGTGCCAGCAGCTTAGGTTCAGCGAGCTCCTACGAGCAGTACTTC. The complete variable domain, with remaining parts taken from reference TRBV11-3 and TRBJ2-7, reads EAGVVQSPRYKIIEKKQPVAFWCNPISGHNTLYWYLQNLGQGPELLIRYENEEAVDDSQLPKDRFSAERLKGVDSTLKIQPAELGDSAVYLCASSLGSASSYEQYFGPGTRLTVT.

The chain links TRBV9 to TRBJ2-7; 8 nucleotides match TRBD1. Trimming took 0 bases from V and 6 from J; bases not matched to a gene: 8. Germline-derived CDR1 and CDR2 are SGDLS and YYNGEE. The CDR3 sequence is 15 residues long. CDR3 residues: CASSVDGTGRREQYF. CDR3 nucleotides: TGTGCCAGCAGCGTAGACGGGACAGGACGTCGCGAGCAGTACTTC.

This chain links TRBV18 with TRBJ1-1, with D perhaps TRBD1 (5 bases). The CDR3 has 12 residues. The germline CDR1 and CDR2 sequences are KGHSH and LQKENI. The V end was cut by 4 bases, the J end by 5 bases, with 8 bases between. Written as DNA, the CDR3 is TGTGCCAGCTCACGGGGGGTAACTGAAGCTTTCTTT. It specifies CASSRGVTEAFF.

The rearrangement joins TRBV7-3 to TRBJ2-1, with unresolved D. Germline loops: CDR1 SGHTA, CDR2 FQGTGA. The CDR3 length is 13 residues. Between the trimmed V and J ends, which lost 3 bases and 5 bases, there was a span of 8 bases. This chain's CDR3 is CASSLGYHNEQFF. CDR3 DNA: TGTGCCAGCAGCTTGGGCTACCACAATGAGCAGTTCTTC.

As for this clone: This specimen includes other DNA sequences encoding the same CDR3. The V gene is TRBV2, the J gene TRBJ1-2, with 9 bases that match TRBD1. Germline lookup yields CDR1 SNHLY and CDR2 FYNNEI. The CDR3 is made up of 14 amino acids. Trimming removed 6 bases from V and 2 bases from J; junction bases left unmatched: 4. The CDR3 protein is CASRTGGINYGYTF. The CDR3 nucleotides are TGTGCCAGCAGGACAGGGGGTATAAACTATGGCTACACCTTC. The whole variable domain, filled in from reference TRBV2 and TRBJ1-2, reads EPEVTQTPSHQVTQMGQEVILRCVPISNHLYFYWYRQILGQKVEFLVSFYNNEISEKSEIFDDQFSVERPDGSNFTLKIRSTKLEDSAMYFCASRTGGINYGYTFGSGTRLTVV.

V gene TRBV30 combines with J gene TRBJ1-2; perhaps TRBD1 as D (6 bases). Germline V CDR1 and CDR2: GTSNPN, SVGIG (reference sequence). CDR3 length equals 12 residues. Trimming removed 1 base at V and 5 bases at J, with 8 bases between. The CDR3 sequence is CAWSEQGYGYTF. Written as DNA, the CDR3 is TGTGCCTGGAGTGAACAGGGTTATGGCTACACCTTC.

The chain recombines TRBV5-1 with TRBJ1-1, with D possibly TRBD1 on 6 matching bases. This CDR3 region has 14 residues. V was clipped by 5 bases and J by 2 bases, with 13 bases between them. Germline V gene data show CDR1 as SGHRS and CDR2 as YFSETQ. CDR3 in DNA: TGCGCCAGCAGAGTGACAGGATCTAACACTGAAGCTTTCTTT. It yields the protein CASRVTGSNTEAFF.

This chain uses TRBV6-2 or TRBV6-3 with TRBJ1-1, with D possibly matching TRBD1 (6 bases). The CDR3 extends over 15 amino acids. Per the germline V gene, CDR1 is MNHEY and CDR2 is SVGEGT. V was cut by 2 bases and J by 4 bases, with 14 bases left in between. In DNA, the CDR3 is TGTGCCAGCAGTTACGAGGCAGGGGTTGCCACTGAAGCTTTCTTT. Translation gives CASSYEAGVATEAFF.

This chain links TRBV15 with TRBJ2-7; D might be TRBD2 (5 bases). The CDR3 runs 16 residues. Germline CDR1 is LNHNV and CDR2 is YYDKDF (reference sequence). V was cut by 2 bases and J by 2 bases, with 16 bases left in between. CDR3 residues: CATSRLKAVLAYEQYF. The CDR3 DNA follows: TGTGCCACCAGCAGACTCAAAGCGGTACTCGCCTACGAGCAGTACTTC.

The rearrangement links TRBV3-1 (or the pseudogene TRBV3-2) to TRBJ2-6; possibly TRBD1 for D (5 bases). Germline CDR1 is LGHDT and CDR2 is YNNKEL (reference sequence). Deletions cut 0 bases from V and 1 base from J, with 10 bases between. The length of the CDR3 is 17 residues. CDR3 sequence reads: CASSQDPDSSGANVLTF. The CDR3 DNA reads TGTGCCAGCAGCCAAGATCCCGACAGTTCTGGGGCCAACGTCCTGACTTTC.

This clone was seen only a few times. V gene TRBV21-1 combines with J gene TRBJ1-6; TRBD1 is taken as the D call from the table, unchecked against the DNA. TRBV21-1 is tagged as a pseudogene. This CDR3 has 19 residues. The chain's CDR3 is CASSIAGNLGQDERSPLHF. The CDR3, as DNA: TGTGCCAGCAGCATAGCCGGAAATCTGGGACAGGACGAGAGATCACCCCTCCACTTT.

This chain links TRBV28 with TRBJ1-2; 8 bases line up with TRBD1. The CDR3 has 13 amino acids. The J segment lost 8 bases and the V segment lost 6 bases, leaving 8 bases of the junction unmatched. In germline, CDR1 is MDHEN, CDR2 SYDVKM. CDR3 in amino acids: CASRTGEWRGYTF. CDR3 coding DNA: TGTGCCAGCAGGACAGGGGAATGGAGGGGCTACACCTTC.

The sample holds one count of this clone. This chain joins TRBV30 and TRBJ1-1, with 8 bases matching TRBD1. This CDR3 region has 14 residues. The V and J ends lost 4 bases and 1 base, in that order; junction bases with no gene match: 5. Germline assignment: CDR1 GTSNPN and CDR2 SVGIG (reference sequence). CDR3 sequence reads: CAWTTGGGNTEAFF. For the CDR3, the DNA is TGTGCCTGGACTACAGGGGGAGGGAACACTGAAGCTTTCTTT.

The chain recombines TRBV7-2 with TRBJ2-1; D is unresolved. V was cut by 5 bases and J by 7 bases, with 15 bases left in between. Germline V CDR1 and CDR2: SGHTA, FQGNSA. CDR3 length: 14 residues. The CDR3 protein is CASSPVSAGNEQFF. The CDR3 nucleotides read TGTGCCAGCAGCCCTGTTTCGGCCGGGAATGAGCAGTTCTTC.

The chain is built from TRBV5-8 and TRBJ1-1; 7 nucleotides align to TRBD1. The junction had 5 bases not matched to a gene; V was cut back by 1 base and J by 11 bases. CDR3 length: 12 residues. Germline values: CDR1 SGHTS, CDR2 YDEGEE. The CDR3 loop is CASSLLLGGAFF. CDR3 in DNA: TGTGCCAGCAGCTTGCTTTTAGGGGGCGCTTTCTTT.

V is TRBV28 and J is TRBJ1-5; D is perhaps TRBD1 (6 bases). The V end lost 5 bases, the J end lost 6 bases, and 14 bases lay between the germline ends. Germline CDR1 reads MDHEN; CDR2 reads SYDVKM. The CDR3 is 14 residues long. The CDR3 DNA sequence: TGTGCCAGCAGTCAGTACAGGGTGGGTCAGCCCCAGCATTTT. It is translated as CASSQYRVGQPQHF.

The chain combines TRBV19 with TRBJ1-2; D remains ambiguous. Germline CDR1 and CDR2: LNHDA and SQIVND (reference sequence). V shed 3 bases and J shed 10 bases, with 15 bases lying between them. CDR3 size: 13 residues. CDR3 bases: TGTGCCAGTAGTATTGAGTTGGCGGTGCCCTACACCTTC. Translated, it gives CASSIELAVPYTF.

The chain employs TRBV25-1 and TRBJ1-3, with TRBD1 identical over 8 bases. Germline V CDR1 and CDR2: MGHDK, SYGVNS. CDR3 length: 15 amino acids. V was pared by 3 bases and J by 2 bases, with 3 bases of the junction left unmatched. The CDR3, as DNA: TGTGCCAGCAGTGACACAGGGGGAGCTGGAAACACCATATATTTT. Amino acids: CASSDTGGAGNTIYF.

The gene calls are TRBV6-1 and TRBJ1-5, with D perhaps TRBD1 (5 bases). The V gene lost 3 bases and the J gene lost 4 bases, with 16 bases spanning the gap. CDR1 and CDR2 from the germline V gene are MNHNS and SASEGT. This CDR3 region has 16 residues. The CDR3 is CASSDNWGGGNQPQHF. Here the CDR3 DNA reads TGTGCCAGCAGTGATAATTGGGGGGGAGGGAATCAGCCCCAGCATTTT.